The subject of this entry is one T cell receptor (beta chain). This sample stems from a study of blood T cell repertoires in COVID-19. Germline CDR1 is KGHSH and CDR2 is LQKENI. The CDR3 extends over 13 amino acids. Trimming cost V 5 bases and J 7 bases, with 14 bases left between them. Participants were aged about 18 to 89 years from roughly 26 US areas. Cohort allocation depended upon clinical history that participants reported. Source study methods: For nucleated cells, counts were estimated from reference gene primer amplification. Assay: immunoSEQ multiplex PCR; the TCRdb copy retains only in-frame clones and omits some. That table supplies the V and J calls and clone size; D and trimming were determined from the DNA. The repertoire holds under 250,000 clones, with roughly 87% as singletons.

The sequence derives from a woman aged 25 to 39 with acute COVID-19. The chain is built from TRBV18 and TRBJ2-5; possibly TRBD1 for D (7 bases). What was sequenced was PBMCs or T cells enriched from blood (not recorded which). This CDR3 is CASSSGGQRTQYF. In nucleotides, the CDR3 is TGTGCCAGCTCATCCGGGGGACAGAGGACCCAGTACTTC. The full variable domain, in which reference TRBV18 and TRBJ2-5 provide the parts outside the CDR3, is NAGVMQNPRHLVRRRGQEARLRCSPMKGHSHVYWYRQLPEEGLKFMVYLQKENIIDESGMPKERFSAEFPKEGPSILRIQQVVRGDSAAYFCASSSGGQRTQYFGPGTRLLVL.